Shown below are 20 T cell receptor beta chains from a single sample sequenced in a study of graft-versus-host responses after intestinal transplantation. These receptors' antigens are unknown. Generated by immunoSEQ multiplex PCR, the TCRdb table keeps only in-frame clones and is missing some. Of 100,000 to 110,000 clones listed, approximately 84% are singletons. Material: unstimulated CD4+ T cells sorted from spleen or lymph node cells, obtained before transplant. These receptors came from a human donor who was the organ donor for an intestinal transplant.

The chain joins TRBV28 to TRBJ2-1; 10 nucleotides line up with TRBD2. The CDR3 is 16 residues long. Germline V gene sequence: CDR1 MDHEN, CDR2 SYDVKM. V was clipped by 2 bases and J by 8 bases; unmatched bases: 9. In DNA form, the CDR3 reads TGTGCCAGCAGTTTAGAGCCCAGCGGGGGGGCTGATGAGCAGTTCTTC. Translation: CASSLEPSGGADEQFF.

The chain carries TRBV9 and TRBJ2-4, with D uncertain. CDR3 length: 16 residues. The ends were cut back, 0 bases at V and 0 bases at J, with 10 bases in the middle. Germline CDR1 SGDLS, CDR2 YYNGEE. DNA for the CDR3: TGTGCCAGCAGCGTAGGGTGGGAACTAGCCAAAAACATTCAGTACTTC. Amino acids: CASSVGWELAKNIQYF.

The chain uses TRBV28 and TRBJ1-4, with 11 bases identical to TRBD1. Trimming cost V 7 bases and J 8 bases; bases outside gene matches: 9. The CDR3 is 15 residues long. Germline-derived CDR1 and CDR2 are MDHEN and SYDVKM. The DNA of the CDR3 is TGTGCCAGCACCTCTTGGACAGGGGGCTCAGAAAAACTGTTTTTT. Protein: CASTSWTGGSEKLFF.

V usage is TRBV11-1 and J usage is TRBJ2-1; TRBD2 agrees at 8 bases. Looked up from germline, CDR1 is SGHAT and CDR2 is FQDESV (reference sequence). This CDR3 spans 14 amino acids. With V trimmed by 5 bases and J by 6 bases, 6 bases remained unmatched. The CDR3 sequence is CASSPGLASNEQFF. As DNA, the CDR3 is TGTGCCAGCAGCCCAGGACTAGCAAGCAATGAGCAGTTCTTC.

The V gene is TRBV6-6, the J gene TRBJ2-7, with TRBD2 as a possible D gene (5 bases). This CDR3 spans 15 amino acids. CDR1 is MNHNY and CDR2 is SVGAGI in the germline V gene (reference sequence). The germline V and J ends were trimmed by 5 bases and 1 base, with 15 bases remaining between them. The DNA for the CDR3 is TGTGCCAGCAGTGAGACTACGCTCGGTTCCTACGAGCAGTACTTC. Its translation: CASSETTLGSYEQYF.

The chain combines TRBV28 with TRBJ1-5; TRBD1 is a possible D gene (6 bases). V shed 6 bases and J shed 7 bases, with 22 bases lying between them. CDR3 length: 16 residues. Germline assignment: CDR1 MDHEN and CDR2 SYDVKM. The CDR3 sequence is CASRSGPWLGGQPQHF. In nucleotides, the CDR3 is TGTGCCAGCAGATCCGGACCCTGGCTAGGGGGGCAGCCCCAGCATTTT.

This chain links TRBV5-5 with TRBJ1-1; D unclear. The V end lost 4 bases, the J end lost 7 bases, and 14 bases lay between the germline ends. This CDR3 spans 13 amino acids. Germline CDR1 reads SGHKS; CDR2 reads YYEKEE (reference sequence). CDR3: CASSRTDTYEAFF. The CDR3 coding sequence is TGTGCCAGCAGCCGGACGGATACTTATGAAGCTTTCTTT. The complete variable domain, with remaining parts taken from reference TRBV5-5 and TRBJ1-1, reads DAGVTQSPTHLIKTRGQQVTLRCSPISGHKSVSWYQQVLGQGPQFIFQYYEKEERGRGNFPDRFSARQFPNYSSELNVNALLLGDSALYLCASSRTDTYEAFFGQGTRLTVV.

This chain joins TRBV28 and TRBJ1-6; D is uncertain. The CDR3 contains 14 residues. Germline V lookup: CDR1 MDHEN, CDR2 SYDVKM. Trimming shortened V by 7 bases and J by 2 bases, and 9 bases separated the two germline ends. The CDR3 sequence is CASNGDTYNSPLHF. CDR3 nucleotide sequence: TGTGCCAGCAATGGGGATACCTATAATTCACCCCTCCACTTT. Full variable domain (missing parts from reference TRBV28 and TRBJ1-6): DVKVTQSSRYLVKRTGEKVFLECVQDMDHENMFWYRQDPGLGLRLIYFSYDVKMKEKGDIPEGYSVSREKKERFSLILESASTNQTSMYLCASNGDTYNSPLHFGNGTRLTVT.

This chain links TRBV14 with TRBJ1-5; D is unresolved. V gave up 4 bases and J gave up 1 base, with 8 bases separating them. CDR1 SGHDN and CDR2 FVKESK come from the germline V gene. This CDR3 region has 14 residues. This CDR3 is CASSRKASNQPQHF. CDR3 sequence (DNA): TGTGCCAGCAGCCGAAAGGCCAGCAATCAGCCCCAGCATTTT.

This chain uses TRBV27 with TRBJ2-1; 7 positions match TRBD2. V shed 7 bases, J shed 7 bases, and the junction held 13 bases outside the gene matches. The CDR3 is 15 residues long. CDR1 and CDR2 (germline): MNHEY, SMNVEV (reference sequence). CDR3 region: CASTRHSGSMNEQFF. DNA of the CDR3: TGTGCCAGCACCAGACATAGCGGGTCGATGAATGAGCAGTTCTTC.

The chain combines TRBV4-2 with TRBJ2-3, with no clear D. Germline V gene data show CDR1 as LGHNA and CDR2 as YNFKEQ. V lost 0 bases, J lost 5 bases, and 9 bases lay in between. CDR3 length: 14 residues. CDR3 nucleotides: TGTGCCAGCAGCCAAGATAGGCCTGTAGATACGCAGTATTTT. Its protein is CASSQDRPVDTQYF.

V is TRBV7-3 and J is TRBJ2-3; D uncertain. Trimming removed 5 bases from V and 4 bases from J, with 10 bases in between. Per germline, CDR1 SGHTA and CDR2 FQGTGA. The CDR3 length is 13 residues. The CDR3: CASSPQTSDTQYF. The CDR3 DNA reads TGTGCCAGCAGCCCGCAAACGTCAGATACGCAGTATTTT.

This clone has a single count. The chain carries TRBV6-5 and TRBJ1-3; D may be TRBD1 (5 bases). V was cut by 2 bases and J by 2 bases, with 10 bases left in between. This CDR3 contains 15 residues. Germline assignment: CDR1 MNHEY and CDR2 SVGAGI. DNA of the CDR3: TGTGCCAGCAGTTACGTATCGGGGGCTGGAAACACCATATATTTT. Its protein is CASSYVSGAGNTIYF.

The chain joins TRBV6-1 to TRBJ2-6; D call uncertain. V lost 4 bases, J lost 4 bases, and 5 bases lay in between. The germline CDR1 and CDR2 sequences are MNHNS and SASEGT. This CDR3 is 13 amino acids long. For the CDR3, the DNA is TGTGCCAGCAGTGTACGGGGGGCCAACGTCCTGACTTTC. As protein: CASSVRGANVLTF.

CDR3: CASSRGLAGTSSYNEQFF. Written as DNA, the CDR3 is TGTGCCAGCAGCCGCGGACTAGCGGGAACGAGCTCCTACAATGAGCAGTTCTTC. V usage is TRBV4-2 and J usage is TRBJ2-1; 12 bases match TRBD2. J gave up 0 bases and V 4 bases, and 7 bases lay outside the gene matches. Germline V CDR1 and CDR2: LGHNA, YNFKEQ. There are 18 residues in the CDR3.

In its sample, this clone was seen once. The chain links TRBV6-5 to TRBJ1-6, with D unclear. This CDR3 has 14 residues. Trimming stripped 3 bases from V and 4 bases from J, with 7 bases between. Germline V CDR1 and CDR2: MNHEY, SVGAGI. The CDR3 DNA reads TGTGCCAGCAGTTATCGGATTTATAATTCACCCCTCCACTTT. This codes for CASSYRIYNSPLHF.

This chain joins TRBV19 and TRBJ1-2; a weak D match, TRBD1 (5 bases). Germline CDR1 is LNHDA and CDR2 is SQIVND (reference sequence). Trimming removed 3 bases at V and 5 bases at J, with 13 bases between. There are 14 residues in the CDR3. The CDR3 loop reads CASSMAGTSYGYTF. CDR3 in DNA: TGTGCCAGTAGTATGGCCGGGACCTCGTATGGCTACACCTTC.

The chain links TRBV30 to TRBJ1-5; D perhaps matches TRBD1 (5 bases). CDR3 length: 14 amino acids. Germline V lookup: CDR1 GTSNPN, CDR2 SVGIG (reference sequence). V was cut by 1 base and J by 4 bases, with 11 bases left in between. CDR3 nucleotide sequence: TGTGCCTGGAGTGCGACAGTGCGTAATCAGCCCCAGCATTTT. As protein: CAWSATVRNQPQHF.

The chain has TRBV5-1 and TRBJ2-1, with 10 nucleotides matching TRBD2. The trim removed 5 bases at V and 7 bases at J, leaving 9 bases unmatched. The germline V gene encodes CDR1 SGHRS and CDR2 YFSETQ. This CDR3 region has 15 residues. The CDR3 sequence is CASSYSGGLINEQFF. The CDR3 DNA sequence: TGCGCCAGCAGTTATAGCGGGGGGTTAATTAATGAGCAGTTCTTC. Full variable domain (remainder filled in from reference TRBV5-1 and TRBJ2-1): KAGVTQTPRYLIKTRGQQVTLSCSPISGHRSVSWYQQTPGQGLQFLFEYFSETQRNKGNFPGRFSGRQFSNSRSEMNVSTLELGDSALYLCASSYSGGLINEQFFGPGTRLTVL.

The gene calls are TRBV4-1 and TRBJ2-6; D unresolved. The germline gives CDR1 MGHRA, CDR2 YSYEKL. This CDR3 is 16 amino acids long. Trimming shortened V by 1 base and J by 0 bases, and 7 bases separated the two germline ends. CDR3 in DNA: TGCGCCAGCAGCCAAGTCCTGTTCTCTGGGGCCAACGTCCTGACTTTC. The encoded protein is CASSQVLFSGANVLTF.